One T cell receptor beta chain is described in this entry. CDR3 length: 16 amino acids. Trimming took off 4 bases at V and 0 bases at J, with 15 bases between the two ends. CDR1 is SEHNR, CDR2 FQNEAQ, per germline (reference sequence). TCRdb's table, derived via immunoSEQ multiplex PCR, lists solely in-frame clones and lacks some. The sample lists 40,000 to 60,000 clones; approximately 88% were seen once. The data belong to a study of blood T cell repertoires in COVID-19. V gene TRBV7-9 combines with J gene TRBJ1-2; D remains ambiguous. The receptor's source is a man in his fifties or sixties with active COVID-19. Sequencing was carried out using peripheral blood. For the CDR3, the DNA is TGTGCCAGCAGCTCTTCGGGTGTGTCAGCTAACTATGGCTACACCTTC. Translated, it gives CASSSSGVSANYGYTF. Combining the CDR3 with reference TRBV7-9 and TRBJ1-2 gives the whole variable domain DTGVSQNPRHKITKRGQNVTFRCDPISEHNRLYWYRQTLGQGPEFLTYFQNEAQLEKSRLLSDRFSAERPKGSFSTLEIQRTEQGDSAMYLCASSSSGVSANYGYTFGSGTRLTVV.